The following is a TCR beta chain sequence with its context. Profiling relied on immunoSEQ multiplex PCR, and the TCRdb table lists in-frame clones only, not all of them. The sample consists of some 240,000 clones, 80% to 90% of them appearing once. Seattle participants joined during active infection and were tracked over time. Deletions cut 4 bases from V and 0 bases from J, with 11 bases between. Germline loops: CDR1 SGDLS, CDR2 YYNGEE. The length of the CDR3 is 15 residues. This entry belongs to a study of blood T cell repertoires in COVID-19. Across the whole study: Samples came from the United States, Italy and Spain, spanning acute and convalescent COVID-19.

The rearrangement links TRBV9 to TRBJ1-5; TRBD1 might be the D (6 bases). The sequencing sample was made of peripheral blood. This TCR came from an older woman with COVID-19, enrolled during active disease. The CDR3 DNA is TGTGCCAGCAGCCAAACAGGGCTTAGCAATCAGCCCCAGCATTTT. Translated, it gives CASSQTGLSNQPQHF.